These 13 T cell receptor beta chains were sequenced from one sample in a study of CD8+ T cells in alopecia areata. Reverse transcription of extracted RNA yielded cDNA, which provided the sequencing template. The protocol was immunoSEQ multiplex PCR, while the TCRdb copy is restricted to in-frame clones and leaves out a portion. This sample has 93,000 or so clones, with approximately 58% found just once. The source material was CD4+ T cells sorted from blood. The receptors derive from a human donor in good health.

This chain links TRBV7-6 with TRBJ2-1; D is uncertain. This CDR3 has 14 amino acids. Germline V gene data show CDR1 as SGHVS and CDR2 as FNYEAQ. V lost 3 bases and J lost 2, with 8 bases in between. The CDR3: CASSFAGTYNEQFF. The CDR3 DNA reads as TGTGCCAGCAGCTTCGCTGGCACCTACAATGAGCAGTTCTTC.

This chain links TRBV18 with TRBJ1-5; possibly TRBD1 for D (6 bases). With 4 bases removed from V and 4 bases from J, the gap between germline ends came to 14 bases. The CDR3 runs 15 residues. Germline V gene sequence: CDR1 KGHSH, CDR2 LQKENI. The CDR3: CASSQWGARNQPQHF. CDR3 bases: TGTGCCAGCTCACAATGGGGGGCTCGGAATCAGCCCCAGCATTTT. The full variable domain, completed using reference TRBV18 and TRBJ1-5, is NAGVMQNPRHLVRRRGQEARLRCSPMKGHSHVYWYRQLPEEGLKFMVYLQKENIIDESGMPKERFSAEFPKEGPSILRIQQVVRGDSAAYFCASSQWGARNQPQHFGDGTRLSIL.

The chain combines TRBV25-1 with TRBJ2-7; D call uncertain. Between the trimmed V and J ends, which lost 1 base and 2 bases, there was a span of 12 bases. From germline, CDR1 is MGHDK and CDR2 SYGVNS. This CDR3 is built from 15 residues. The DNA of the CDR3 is TGTGCCAGCAGTGAATCGGGCGGCGGTACCTACGAGCAGTACTTC. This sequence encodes CASSESGGGTYEQYF.

The CDR3 spells CASSSRRRGEQYF. CDR3 DNA: TGTGCCAGCAGCTCGCGGAGACGGGGCGAGCAGTACTTC. The rearrangement joins TRBV5-6 to TRBJ2-7, with D perhaps matching TRBD2 (5 bases). Trimming shortened V by 3 bases and J by 6 bases, and 13 bases separated the two germline ends. Germline loops: CDR1 SGHDT, CDR2 YYEEEE. This CDR3 has 13 residues.

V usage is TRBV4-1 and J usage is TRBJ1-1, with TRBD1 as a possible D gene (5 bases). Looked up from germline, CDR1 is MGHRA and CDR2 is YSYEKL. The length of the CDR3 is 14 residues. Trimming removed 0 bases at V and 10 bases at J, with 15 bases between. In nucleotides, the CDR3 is TGCGCCAGCAGCCAAGATTCGCAGGGTTCGCGAGCTTTCTTT. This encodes CASSQDSQGSRAFF.

In DNA, the CDR3 is TGTGCCAGCAGTTACGGCAATAGCTACACCTTC. This sequence encodes CASSYGNSYTF. The rearrangement uses TRBV6-5 and TRBJ1-2; unclear D gene. CDR3 size: 11 residues. V shed 2 bases and J shed 9 bases, with 7 bases lying between them. Germline assignment: CDR1 MNHEY and CDR2 SVGAGI.

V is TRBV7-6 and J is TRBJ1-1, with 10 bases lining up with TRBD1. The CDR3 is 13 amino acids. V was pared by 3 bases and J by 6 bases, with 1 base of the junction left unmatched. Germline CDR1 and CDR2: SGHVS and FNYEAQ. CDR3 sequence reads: CASSFGQGAEAFF. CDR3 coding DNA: TGTGCCAGCAGCTTCGGACAGGGGGCTGAAGCTTTCTTT.

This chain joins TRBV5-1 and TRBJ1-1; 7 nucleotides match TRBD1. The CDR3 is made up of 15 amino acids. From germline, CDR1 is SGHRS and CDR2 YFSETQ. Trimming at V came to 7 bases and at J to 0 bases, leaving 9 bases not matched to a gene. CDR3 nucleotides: TGCGCCAGCGGACCCGACAGGGCCGTGAACACTGAAGCTTTCTTT. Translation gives CASGPDRAVNTEAFF.

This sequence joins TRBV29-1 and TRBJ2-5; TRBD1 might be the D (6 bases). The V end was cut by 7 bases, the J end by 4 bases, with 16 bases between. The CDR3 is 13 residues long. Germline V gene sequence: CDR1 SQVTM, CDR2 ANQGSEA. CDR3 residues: CSGEGGRGETQYF. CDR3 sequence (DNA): TGCAGCGGAGAAGGGGGTAGAGGAGAGACCCAGTACTTC.

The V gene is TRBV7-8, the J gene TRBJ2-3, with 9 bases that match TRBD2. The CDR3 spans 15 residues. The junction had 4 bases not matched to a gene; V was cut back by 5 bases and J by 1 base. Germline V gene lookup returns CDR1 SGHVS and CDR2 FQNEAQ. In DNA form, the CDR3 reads TGTGCCAGCAGCCCTAGCGGGGACGGCACAGATACGCAGTATTTT. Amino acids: CASSPSGDGTDTQYF. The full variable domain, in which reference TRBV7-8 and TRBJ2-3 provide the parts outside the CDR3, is GAGVSQSPRYKVAKRGQDVALRCDPISGHVSLFWYQQALGQGPEFLTYFQNEAQLDKSGLPSDRFFAERPEGSVSTLKIQRTQQEDSAVYLCASSPSGDGTDTQYFGPGTRLTVL.

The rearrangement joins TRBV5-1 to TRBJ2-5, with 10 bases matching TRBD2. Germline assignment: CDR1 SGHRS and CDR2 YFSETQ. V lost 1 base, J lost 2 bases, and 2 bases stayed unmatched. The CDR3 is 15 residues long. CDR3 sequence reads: CASSLRTSGQETQYF. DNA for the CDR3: TGCGCCAGCAGCTTGAGGACTAGCGGACAAGAGACCCAGTACTTC.

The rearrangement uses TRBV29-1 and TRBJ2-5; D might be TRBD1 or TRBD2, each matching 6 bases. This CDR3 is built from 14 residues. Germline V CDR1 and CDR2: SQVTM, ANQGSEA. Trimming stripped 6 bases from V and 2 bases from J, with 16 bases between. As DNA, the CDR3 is TGCAGCGTAGCTCACAGAGGGGGGCAAGAGACCCAGTACTTC. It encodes CSVAHRGGQETQYF.

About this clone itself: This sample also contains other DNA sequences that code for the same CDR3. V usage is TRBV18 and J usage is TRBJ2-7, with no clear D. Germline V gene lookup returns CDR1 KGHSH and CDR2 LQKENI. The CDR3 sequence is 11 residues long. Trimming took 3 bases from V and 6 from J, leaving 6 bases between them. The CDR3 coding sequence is TGTGCCAGCTCACCGCAGGTCGAGCAGTACTTC. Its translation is CASSPQVEQYF.